A single sample is the source of the 7 T cell receptor beta chains below, sequenced in a study of T cell changes during pregnancy in multiple sclerosis. Assay: immunoSEQ multiplex PCR; the TCRdb copy retains only in-frame clones and omits some. The sample includes 70,000 to 95,000 clones, 80% to 95% of them seen just once. Sequenced material: peripheral blood, taken in the second trimester of pregnancy. The receptors were gathered from a female donor in good health, enrolled as a control in a pregnancy study.

J is TRBJ1-3 and V is TRBV11-2, with TRBD1 identical over 11 bases. CDR1 and CDR2 (germline): SGHAT, FQNNGV. This CDR3 is 17 amino acids long. With V trimmed by 1 base and J by 4 bases, 6 bases remained unmatched. This CDR3 reads CASSLGGQGAVGNTIYF. The DNA for the CDR3 is TGTGCCAGCAGCTTAGGTGGACAGGGGGCCGTGGGAAACACCATATATTTT.

CDR3 residues: CASSLGQIIQETQYF. CDR3 DNA sequence: TGCGCCAGCAGCTTGGGACAAATAATACAAGAGACCCAGTACTTC. The rearrangement uses TRBV5-1 and TRBJ2-5; D is unclear. Looked up from germline, CDR1 is SGHRS and CDR2 is YFSETQ. The CDR3 is 15 residues long. With 0 bases removed from V and 2 bases from J, the gap between germline ends came to 11 bases.

The J gene is TRBJ1-5, the V gene TRBV16; 7 bases map to TRBD1. Germline CDR1 is KGHSY and CDR2 is FQNENV. The CDR3 covers 17 residues. J lost 10 bases, V lost 4 bases, and 19 bases had no gene match. The CDR3 is CASSPSGLGGRERPQHF. The CDR3 DNA sequence: TGTGCCAGCAGCCCTTCGGGATTAGGGGGCAGGGAGAGACCCCAGCATTTT.

The rearrangement joins TRBV5-8 to TRBJ1-2; 7 bases match TRBD1. Germline assignment: CDR1 SGHTS and CDR2 YDEGEE. The ends lost 3 bases at V and 5 bases at J; junction bases unmatched: 7. CDR3 length: 14 amino acids. The CDR3 nucleotides read TGTGCCAGCAGCTCCGGGACAGTCCTATATGGCTACACCTTC. This gives the protein CASSSGTVLYGYTF. Complete variable domain (other parts from reference TRBV5-8 and TRBJ1-2): EAGVTQSPTHLIKTRGQQATLRCSPISGHTSVYWYQQALGLGLQFLLWYDEGEERNRGNFPPRFSGRQFPNYSSELNVNALELEDSALYLCASSSGTVLYGYTFGSGTRLTVV.

The V gene is TRBV5-1, the J gene TRBJ1-2, with TRBD1 as a possible D gene (5 bases). The germline CDR1 and CDR2 sequences are SGHRS and YFSETQ. Between the trimmed V and J ends, which lost 3 bases and 2 bases, there was a span of 5 bases. This CDR3 is 12 amino acids long. The CDR3 DNA follows: TGCGCCAGCAGCTCAGGGAACTATGGCTACACCTTC. Its protein product is CASSSGNYGYTF. Supplemented by reference TRBV5-1 and TRBJ1-2, the full variable domain reads KAGVTQTPRYLIKTRGQQVTLSCSPISGHRSVSWYQQTPGQGLQFLFEYFSETQRNKGNFPGRFSGRQFSNSRSEMNVSTLELGDSALYLCASSSGNYGYTFGSGTRLTVV.

This CDR3 reads CASSERRIGADQPQHF. In DNA form, the CDR3 reads TGTGCCAGCAGTGAAAGGCGGATAGGGGCGGATCAGCCCCAGCATTTT. The chain has TRBV2 and TRBJ1-5; a possible D gene is TRBD1 (5 bases). Germline loops: CDR1 SNHLY, CDR2 FYNNEI. Between the trimmed V and J ends, which lost 2 bases and 5 bases, there was a span of 16 bases. This CDR3 spans 16 amino acids.

The chain recombines TRBV7-3 with TRBJ2-2, with 8 bases identical to TRBD2. The CDR3 runs 16 residues. Germline values: CDR1 SGHTA, CDR2 FQGTGA. With 4 bases clipped from V and 2 bases from J, the junction kept 6 bases outside the gene matches. The CDR3 DNA is TGTGCCAGCAGCTCGGGACTAGTCCGAAACACCGGGGAGCTGTTTTTT. It specifies CASSSGLVRNTGELFF. The variable domain in full, completed from reference TRBV7-3 and TRBJ2-2, reads GAGVSQTPSNKVTEKGKYVELRCDPISGHTALYWYRQSLGQGPEFLIYFQGTGAADDSGLPNDRFFAVRPEGSVSTLKIQRTERGDSAVYLCASSSGLVRNTGELFFGEGSRLTVL.